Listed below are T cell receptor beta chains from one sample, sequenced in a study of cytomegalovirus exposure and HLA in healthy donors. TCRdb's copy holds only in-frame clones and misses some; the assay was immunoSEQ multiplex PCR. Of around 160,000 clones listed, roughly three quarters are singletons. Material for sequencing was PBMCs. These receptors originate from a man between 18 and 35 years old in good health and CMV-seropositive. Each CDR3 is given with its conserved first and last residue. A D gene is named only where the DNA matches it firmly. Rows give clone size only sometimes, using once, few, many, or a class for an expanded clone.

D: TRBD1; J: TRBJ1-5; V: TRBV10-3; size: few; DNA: TGTGCCATCAGTGAGTTTGCAGGGGGCGGACAGCCCCAGCATTTT; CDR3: CAISEFAGGGQPQHF
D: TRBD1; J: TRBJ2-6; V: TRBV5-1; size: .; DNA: TGCGCCAGCAGCGCAACAGGGGCTGGGGCCAACGTCCTGACTTTC; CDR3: CASSATGAGANVLTF
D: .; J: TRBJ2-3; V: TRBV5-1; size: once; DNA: TGCGCCAGCAGCCCGACGGGGACAGATACGCAGTATTTT; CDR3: CASSPTGTDTQYF
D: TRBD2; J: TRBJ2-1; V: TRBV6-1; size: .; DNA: TGTGCCAGCACTATAACTAGCGGCAATGAGCAGTTCTTC; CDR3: CASTITSGNEQFF
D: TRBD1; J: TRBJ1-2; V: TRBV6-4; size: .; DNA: TGTGCCAGCAGTGACCCCGGGACAGGGAACTATGGCTACACCTTC; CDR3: CASSDPGTGNYGYTF
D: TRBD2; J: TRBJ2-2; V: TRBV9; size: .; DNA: TGTGCCAGCAGCCCCGCTAGCGGGAGAGGCACCGGGGAGCTGTTTTTT; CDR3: CASSPASGRGTGELFF
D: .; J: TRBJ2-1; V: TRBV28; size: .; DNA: TGTGCCAGCAGCGTTTCCAATGAGCAGTTCTTC; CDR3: CASSVSNEQFF
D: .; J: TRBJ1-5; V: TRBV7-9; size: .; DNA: TGTGCCAGCAGCTTAGGTAGTACAGGGTATAGCAATCAGCCCCAGCATTTT; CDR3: CASSLGSTGYSNQPQHF
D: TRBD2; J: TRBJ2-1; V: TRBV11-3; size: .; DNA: TGTGCCAGCAGCTTAGGGGGGATCGGGGGGAATGAGCAGTTCTTC; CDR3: CASSLGGIGGNEQFF
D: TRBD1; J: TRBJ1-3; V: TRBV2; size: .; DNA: TGTGCCAGCAGACAGGGGGAGGGAAACACCATATATTTT; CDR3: CASRQGEGNTIYF
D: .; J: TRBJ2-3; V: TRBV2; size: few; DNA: TGTGCCAGCAGGGATCCAACAGGGTTTCCCACAGATACGCAGTATTTT; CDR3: CASRDPTGFPTDTQYF
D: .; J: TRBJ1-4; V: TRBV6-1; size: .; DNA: TGTGCCAGCAGTGAAGAGGTCAGGCGGGATGAAAAACTGTTTTTT; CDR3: CASSEEVRRDEKLFF
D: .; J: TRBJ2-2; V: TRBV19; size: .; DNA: TGTGCCAGTAGGGGTGCCCCGGGACTCAACACCGGGGAGCTGTTTTTT; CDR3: CASRGAPGLNTGELFF
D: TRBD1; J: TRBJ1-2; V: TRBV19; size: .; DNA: TGTGCCAGTAGCCGACTCGGGGACAGGGCCCGGGGCTACACCTTC; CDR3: CASSRLGDRARGYTF
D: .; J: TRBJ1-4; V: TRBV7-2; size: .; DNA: TGTGCCAGCACCTCAGGGGTAGTCGGAAAACTGTTTTTT; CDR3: CASTSGVVGKLFF
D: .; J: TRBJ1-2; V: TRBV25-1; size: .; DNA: TGTGCCAGCAGTGGGGACATGGATACAGATGGCTACACCTTC; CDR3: CASSGDMDTDGYTF
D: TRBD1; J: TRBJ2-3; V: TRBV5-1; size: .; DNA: TGCGCCAGCAGCTTGGAGGGACAGGGGCCAGATACGCAGTATTTT; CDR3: CASSLEGQGPDTQYF
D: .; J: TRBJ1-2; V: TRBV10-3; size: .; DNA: TGTGCCATCAGGGGAGAGGGCGCCTTAGGTGGCTACACCTTC; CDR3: CAIRGEGALGGYTF
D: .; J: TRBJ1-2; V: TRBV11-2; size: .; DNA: TGTGCCAGCAGCTTAGCTAGCCTTCCTGGCTACACCTTC; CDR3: CASSLASLPGYTF
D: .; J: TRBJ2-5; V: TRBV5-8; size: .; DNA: TGTGCCAGCAGCTCTTACGGAGAGAGAAGTACCCAGTACTTC; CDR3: CASSSYGERSTQYF
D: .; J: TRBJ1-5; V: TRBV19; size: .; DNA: TGTGCCAGTAGTATATCGGCGGCTCAGCCCCAGCATTTT; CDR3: CASSISAAQPQHF
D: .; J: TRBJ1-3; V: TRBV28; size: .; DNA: TGTGCCAGCAGTTTAGTCTTCGAGGGAGGAAACACCATATATTTT; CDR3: CASSLVFEGGNTIYF
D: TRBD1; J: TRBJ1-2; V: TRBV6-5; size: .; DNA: TGTGCCAGCAGTTATGACAGGGGGGAAGGCTACACCTTC; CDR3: CASSYDRGEGYTF
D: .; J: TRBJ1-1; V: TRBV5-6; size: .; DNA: TGTGCCAGCAGCTTGGTACCCACTGACACTGAAGCTTTCTTT; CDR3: CASSLVPTDTEAFF
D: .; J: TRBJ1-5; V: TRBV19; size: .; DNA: TGTGCCACGTTTGGCGGGCAGCTAAATCAGCCCCAGCATTTT; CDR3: CATFGGQLNQPQHF
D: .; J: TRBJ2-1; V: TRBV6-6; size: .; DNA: TGTGCCAGCAGCCCCCGGACTGAATCCTACAATGAGCAGTTCTTC; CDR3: CASSPRTESYNEQFF
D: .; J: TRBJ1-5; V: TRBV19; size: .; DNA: TGTGCCAGTAGTATTGACCGGGAGCGGGGCCAGCCCCAGCATTTT; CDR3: CASSIDRERGQPQHF
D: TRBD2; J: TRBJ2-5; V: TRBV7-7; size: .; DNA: TGTGCTAGCAGCCGGGGGACTAGGGGAGAGACCCAGTACTTC; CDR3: CASSRGTRGETQYF
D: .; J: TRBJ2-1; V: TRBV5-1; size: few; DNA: TGCGCCAGCAGCTTGAGCGGGACAAGCTCCTACAATGAGCAGTTCTTC; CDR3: CASSLSGTSSYNEQFF
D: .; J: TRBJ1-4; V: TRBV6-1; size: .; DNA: TGTGCCAGCAGTGGTTTAATCGGCGGGTTGGGGACTAATGAAAAACTGTTTTTT; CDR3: CASSGLIGGLGTNEKLFF
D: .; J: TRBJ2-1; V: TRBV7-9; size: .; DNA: TGTGCCAGCAGCTTAGCGTCTGGACTGCTTTGGGGCAATGAGCAGTTCTTC; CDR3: CASSLASGLLWGNEQFF
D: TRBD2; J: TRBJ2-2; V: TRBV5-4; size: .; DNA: TGTGCCAGCAGCTTGGGACTAGCGGGGGGGCCGCGGACCGGGGAGCTGTTTTTT; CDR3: CASSLGLAGGPRTGELFF